This T cell receptor beta chain was captured by sequencing in a study of T cell responses to AZD1222 COVID-19 vaccine. The data were produced by immunoSEQ multiplex PCR, yet TCRdb's version contains in-frame clones alone and is incomplete. The table shows approximately 67,000 clones, with approximately 90% occurring only once. The CDR3 covers 18 residues. Germline V gene sequence: CDR1 SGHTA, CDR2 FQGTGA. The V gene end was trimmed by 5 bases and the J gene end by 6 bases; junction bases not matched to a gene: 16. This clone was seen once. Its antigen is unidentified. The study, taken as a whole, reports: Seropositive status at baseline applied to only five to seven AZD1222 recipients. Distributed over spike, vaccine-associated CD4 TCRs predominated at 160-218 and 743-854. Donors in the cohort were predominantly white British and more often female, and clonal diversity was possibly underestimated. After two AZD1222 doses, spike-specific TCR breadth and depth rose versus day 0.

The chain employs TRBV7-3 and TRBJ2-3; 11 positions agree with TRBD2. The sample consisted of peripheral blood, taken 28 days after the second AZD1222 dose. The TCR sequence derives from an adult who received the AZD1222 COVID-19 vaccine. CDR3: CASSPRGTSGARADTQYF. The CDR3 nucleotides read TGTGCCAGCAGCCCACGGGGGACTAGCGGAGCCCGGGCTGATACGCAGTATTTT.